Only a few counts were recorded for the clone carrying this T cell receptor beta chain. This sample was taken from a study of human T cells and chemical hapten exposure. TCRdb passed the RACE reads through MiXCR, listing each CDR3 protein once. The sample shows around 60,000 distinct CDR3 sequences, approximately 6.7% of them seen only once. Specified time point: pre-sensitization, week 0. Treatment denoted: therapeutic diphenylcyclopropenone sensitization with weekly scalp DPC. There are 14 residues in the CDR3. Trimming stripped 2 bases from V and 3 bases from J, with 11 bases between. Germline V gene lookup returns CDR1 SGHAT and CDR2 FQDESV (reference sequence).

Sequenced material: whole blood, taken in connection with sensitization to the hapten diphenylcyclopropenone (DPC). The receptor was isolated from a woman aged 25 to 39 with alopecia areata. Some clones in this sample may be carry-over from other donors' samples. The chain couples TRBV11-1 to TRBJ2-7; TRBD2 might be the D (5 bases). The CDR3 coding sequence is TGTGCCAGCAGCTTAACCGGGGAAGGCTACGAGCAGTACTTC. Amino acid sequence: CASSLTGEGYEQYF.